The present entry profiles one TCR beta chain with its context. Only in-frame clones appear in the TCRdb table, and some are missing; sequencing was by immunoSEQ multiplex PCR. Among about 88,000 clones listed, roughly 94% were seen once. The data derive from a study of technical replicates of blood from a few donors. Germline loops: CDR1 KGHSH, CDR2 LQKENI. The CDR3 runs 21 residues. This TCR was sampled from a human donor in good health. The chain carries TRBV18 and TRBJ2-7; 12 nucleotides agree with TRBD1. Sequenced: T cells isolated from PBMCs. The chain's CDR3 is CALHHFGMGTRGQGAHDEQYF. DNA for the CDR3: TGTGCACTACACCACTTCGGGATGGGAACGAGGGGACAGGGGGCACACGATGAGCAGTACTTC.